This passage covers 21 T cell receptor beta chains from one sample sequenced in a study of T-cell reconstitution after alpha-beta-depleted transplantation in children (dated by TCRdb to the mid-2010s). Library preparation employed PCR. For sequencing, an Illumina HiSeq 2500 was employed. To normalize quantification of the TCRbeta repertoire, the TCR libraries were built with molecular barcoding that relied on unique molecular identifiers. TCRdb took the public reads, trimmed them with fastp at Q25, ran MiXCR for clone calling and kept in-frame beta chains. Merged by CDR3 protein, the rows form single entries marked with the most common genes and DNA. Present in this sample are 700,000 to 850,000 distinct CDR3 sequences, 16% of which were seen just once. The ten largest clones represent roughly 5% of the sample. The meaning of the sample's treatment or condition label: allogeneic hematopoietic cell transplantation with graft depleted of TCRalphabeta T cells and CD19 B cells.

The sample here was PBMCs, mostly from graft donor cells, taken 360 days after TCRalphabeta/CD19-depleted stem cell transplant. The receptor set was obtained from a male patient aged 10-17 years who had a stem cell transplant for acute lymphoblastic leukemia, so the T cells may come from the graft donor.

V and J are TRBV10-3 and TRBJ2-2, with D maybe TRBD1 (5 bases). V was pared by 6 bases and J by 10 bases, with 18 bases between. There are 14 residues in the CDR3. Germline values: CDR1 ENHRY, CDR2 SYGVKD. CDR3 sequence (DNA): TGTGCCATCAGACCTCGTCAGGGTGGGGAGGAGCTGTTTTTT. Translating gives CAIRPRQGGEELFF.

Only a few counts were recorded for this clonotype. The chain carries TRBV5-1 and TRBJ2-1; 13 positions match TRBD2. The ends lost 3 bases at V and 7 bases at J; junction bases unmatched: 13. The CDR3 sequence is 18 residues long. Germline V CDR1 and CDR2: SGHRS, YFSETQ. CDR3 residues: CASSSDSRPGLAGNEQFF. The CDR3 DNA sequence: TGCGCCAGCAGCTCAGACAGTAGACCGGGACTAGCGGGAAATGAGCAGTTCTTC. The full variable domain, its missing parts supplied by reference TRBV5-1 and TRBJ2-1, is KAGVTQTPRYLIKTRGQQVTLSCSPISGHRSVSWYQQTPGQGLQFLFEYFSETQRNKGNFPGRFSGRQFSNSRSEMNVSTLELGDSALYLCASSSDSRPGLAGNEQFFGPGTRLTVL.

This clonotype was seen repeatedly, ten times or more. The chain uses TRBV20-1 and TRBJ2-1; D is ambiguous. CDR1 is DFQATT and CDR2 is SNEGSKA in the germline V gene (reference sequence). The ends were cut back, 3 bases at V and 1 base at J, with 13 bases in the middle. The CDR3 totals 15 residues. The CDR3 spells CSARQRRRSYNEQFF. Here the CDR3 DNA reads TGCAGTGCTAGGCAGAGGAGAAGATCCTACAATGAGCAGTTCTTC.

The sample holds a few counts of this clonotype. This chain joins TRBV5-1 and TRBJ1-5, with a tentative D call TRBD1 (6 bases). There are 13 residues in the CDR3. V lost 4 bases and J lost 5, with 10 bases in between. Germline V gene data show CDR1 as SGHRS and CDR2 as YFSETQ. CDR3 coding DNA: TGCGCCAGCAGCGCCAGGGGAGATCAGCCCCAGCATTTT. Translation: CASSARGDQPQHF. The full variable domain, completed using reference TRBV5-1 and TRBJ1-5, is KAGVTQTPRYLIKTRGQQVTLSCSPISGHRSVSWYQQTPGQGLQFLFEYFSETQRNKGNFPGRFSGRQFSNSRSEMNVSTLELGDSALYLCASSARGDQPQHFGDGTRLSIL.

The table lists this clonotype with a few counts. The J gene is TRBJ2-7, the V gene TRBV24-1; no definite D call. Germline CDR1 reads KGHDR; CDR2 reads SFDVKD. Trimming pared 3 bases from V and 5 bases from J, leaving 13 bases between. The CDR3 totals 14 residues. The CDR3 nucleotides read TGTGCCACCAGTGATGGGCTTCGAGCCCACGAGCAGTACTTC. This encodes CATSDGLRAHEQYF.

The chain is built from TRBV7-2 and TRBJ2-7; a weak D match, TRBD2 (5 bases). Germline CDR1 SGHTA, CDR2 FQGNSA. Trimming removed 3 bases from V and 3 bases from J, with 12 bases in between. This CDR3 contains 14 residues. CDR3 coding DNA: TGTGCCAGCAGCTTTTGGGAGAATTTCTACGAGCAGTACTTC. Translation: CASSFWENFYEQYF.

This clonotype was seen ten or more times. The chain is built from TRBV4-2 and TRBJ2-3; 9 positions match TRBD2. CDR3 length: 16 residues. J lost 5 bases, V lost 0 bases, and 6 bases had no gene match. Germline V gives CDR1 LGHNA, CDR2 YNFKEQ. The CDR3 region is CASSQDWTSAGDTQYF. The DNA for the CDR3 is TGTGCCAGCAGCCAAGATTGGACTAGCGCGGGAGATACGCAGTATTTT.

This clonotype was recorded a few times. CDR3 loop: CASKHSGQQYYEQYF. The DNA for the CDR3 is TGTGCCAGCAAACACTCGGGACAGCAATATTACGAGCAGTACTTC. The rearrangement joins TRBV28 to TRBJ2-7; 7 bases align to TRBD1. Germline lookup yields CDR1 MDHEN and CDR2 SYDVKM. The CDR3 spans 15 residues. Losses at the gene ends were 7 bases for V and 4 bases for J; bases not matched to a gene: 13.

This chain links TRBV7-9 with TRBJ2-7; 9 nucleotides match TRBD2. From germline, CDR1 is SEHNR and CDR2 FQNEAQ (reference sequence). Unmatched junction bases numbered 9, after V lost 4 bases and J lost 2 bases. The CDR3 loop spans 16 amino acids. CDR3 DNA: TGTGCCAGCAGCTCAACTATAGCGGGAGAGGCCTACGAGCAGTACTTC. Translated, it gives CASSSTIAGEAYEQYF.

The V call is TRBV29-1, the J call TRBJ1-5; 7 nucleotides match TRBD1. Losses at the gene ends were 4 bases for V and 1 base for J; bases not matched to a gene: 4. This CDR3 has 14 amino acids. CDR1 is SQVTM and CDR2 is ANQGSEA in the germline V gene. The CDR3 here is CSVAGGTSNQPQHF. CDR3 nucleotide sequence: TGCAGCGTTGCAGGGGGTACAAGCAATCAGCCCCAGCATTTT.

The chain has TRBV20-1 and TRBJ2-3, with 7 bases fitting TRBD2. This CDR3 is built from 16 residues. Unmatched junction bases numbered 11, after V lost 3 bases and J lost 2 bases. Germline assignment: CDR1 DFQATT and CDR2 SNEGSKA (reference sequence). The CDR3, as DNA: TGCAGTGCTAGTAAATGGGCCAGCGGGAACACAGATACGCAGTATTTT. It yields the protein CSASKWASGNTDTQYF.

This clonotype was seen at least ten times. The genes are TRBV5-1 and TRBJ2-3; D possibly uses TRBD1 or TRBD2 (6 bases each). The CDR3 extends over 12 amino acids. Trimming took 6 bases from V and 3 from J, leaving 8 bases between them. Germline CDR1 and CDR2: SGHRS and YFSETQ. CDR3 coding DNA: TGCGCCAGCACGGGGGCGACAGATACGCAGTATTTT. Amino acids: CASTGATDTQYF.

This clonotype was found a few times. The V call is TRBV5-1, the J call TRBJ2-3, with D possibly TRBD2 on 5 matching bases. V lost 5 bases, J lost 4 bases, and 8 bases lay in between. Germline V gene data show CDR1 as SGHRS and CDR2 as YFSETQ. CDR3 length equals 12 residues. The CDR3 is CASRSEADTQYF. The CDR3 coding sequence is TGCGCCAGCAGATCGGAGGCAGATACGCAGTATTTT.

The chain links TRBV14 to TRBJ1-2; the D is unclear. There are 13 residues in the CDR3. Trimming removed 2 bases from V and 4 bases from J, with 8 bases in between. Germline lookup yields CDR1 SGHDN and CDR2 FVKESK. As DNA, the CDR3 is TGTGCCAGCAGCCAATTCATGACCTATGGCTACACCTTC. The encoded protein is CASSQFMTYGYTF.

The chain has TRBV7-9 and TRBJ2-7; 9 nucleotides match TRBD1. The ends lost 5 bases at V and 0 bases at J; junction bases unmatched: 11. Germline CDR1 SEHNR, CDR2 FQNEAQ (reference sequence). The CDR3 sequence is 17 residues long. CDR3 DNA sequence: TGTGCCAGCAGCCTCAACCGGGACAGGGTAACCTCCTACGAGCAGTACTTC. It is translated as CASSLNRDRVTSYEQYF.

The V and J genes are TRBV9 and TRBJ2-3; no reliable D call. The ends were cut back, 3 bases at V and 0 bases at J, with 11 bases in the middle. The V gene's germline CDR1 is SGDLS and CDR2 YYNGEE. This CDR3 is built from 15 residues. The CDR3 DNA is TGTGCCAGCAGCGGAGAGACGACTAGCACAGATACGCAGTATTTT. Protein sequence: CASSGETTSTDTQYF. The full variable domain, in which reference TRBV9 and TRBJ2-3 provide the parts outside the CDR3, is DSGVTQTPKHLITATGQRVTLRCSPRSGDLSVYWYQQSLDQGLQFLIQYYNGEERAKGNILERFSAQQFPDLHSELNLSSLELGDSALYFCASSGETTSTDTQYFGPGTRLTVL.

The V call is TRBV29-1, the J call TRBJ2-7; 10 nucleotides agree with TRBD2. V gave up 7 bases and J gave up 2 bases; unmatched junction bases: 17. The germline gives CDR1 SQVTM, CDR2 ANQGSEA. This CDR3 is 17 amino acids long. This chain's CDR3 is CSALTGTSAIFTYEQYF. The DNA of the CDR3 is TGCAGCGCCCTAACCGGGACTAGCGCCATCTTCACCTACGAGCAGTACTTC.

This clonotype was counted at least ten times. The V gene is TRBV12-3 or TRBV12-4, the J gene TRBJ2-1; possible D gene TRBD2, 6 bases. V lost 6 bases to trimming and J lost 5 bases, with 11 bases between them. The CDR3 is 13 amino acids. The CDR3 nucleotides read TGTGCCAGCAGGGAGGGCAGCGACAATGAGCAGTTCTTC. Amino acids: CASREGSDNEQFF.

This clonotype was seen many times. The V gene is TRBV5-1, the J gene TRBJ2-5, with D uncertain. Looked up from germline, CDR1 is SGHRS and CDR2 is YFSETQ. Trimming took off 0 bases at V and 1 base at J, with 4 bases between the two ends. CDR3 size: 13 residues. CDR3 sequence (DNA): TGCGCCAGCAGCTTGGTTAGCCAAGAGACCCAGTACTTC. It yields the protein CASSLVSQETQYF.

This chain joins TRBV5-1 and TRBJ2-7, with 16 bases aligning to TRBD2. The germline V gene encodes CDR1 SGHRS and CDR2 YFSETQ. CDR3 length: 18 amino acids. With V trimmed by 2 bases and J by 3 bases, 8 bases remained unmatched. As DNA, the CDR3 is TGCGCCAGCAGCTTTCCGGGACTAGCGGGAGGGCCTCGCTACGAGCAGTACTTC. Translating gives CASSFPGLAGGPRYEQYF.

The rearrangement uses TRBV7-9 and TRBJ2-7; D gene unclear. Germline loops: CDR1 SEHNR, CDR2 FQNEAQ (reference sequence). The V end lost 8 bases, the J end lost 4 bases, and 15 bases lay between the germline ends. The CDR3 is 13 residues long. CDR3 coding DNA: TGTGCCAGCCGCGGCGTTACGGCTTACGAGCAGTACTTC. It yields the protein CASRGVTAYEQYF.